This is a list of T cell receptor beta chains from one sample in a study of regulatory dendritic cells for organ transplantation. Their specific antigens are unknown. The assay was immunoSEQ multiplex PCR, and TCRdb's table has in-frame clones only and misses some. The sample shows 9,500 to 15,000 clones, about three fifths of them seen only once. Sequenced: naive CD8+ T cells from blood cultured with dendritic cells. These receptors all come from a human donor in good health. Each CDR3 is given with its conserved first and last residue. D genes are given only for firm matches. Rows may omit the clone size; those that give it use once, few, many or a size class.

j_gene	abundance	v_gene	d_gene	CDR3nt	CDR3aa
TRBJ2-1	.	TRBV7-9	TRBD1	TGTGCCAGCAGACCCCGGGACAGCAATGAGCAGTTCTTC	CASRPRDSNEQFF
TRBJ2-1	.	TRBV19	.	TGTGCCAGTAGTATAGATCTGCAGGGTAGCTCCTACAATGAGCAGTTCTTC	CASSIDLQGSSYNEQFF
TRBJ2-5	.	TRBV5-6	TRBD2	TGTGCCAGCAGCTTGTTAACTAGCGGGGGCCCGCAAGAGACCCAGTACTTC	CASSLLTSGGPQETQYF
TRBJ2-2	few	TRBV7-8	TRBD2	TGTGCCAGCAGCTTATTGGGGACTAGCGGGGGGGCAACTGGGGAGCTGTTTTTT	CASSLLGTSGGATGELFF
TRBJ1-6	few	TRBV25-1	.	TGTGCCAGCAGAGGGGCCTATAATTCACCCCTCCACTTT	CASRGAYNSPLHF
TRBJ2-5	few	TRBV11-2	.	TGTGCCAGCAGCTTAGTTCAGGAGACCCAGTACTTC	CASSLVQETQYF
TRBJ1-1	few	TRBV6-5	TRBD1	TGTGCCAGCAGTTCCCCTCAGGGGGCCACTGAAGCTTTCTTT	CASSSPQGATEAFF
TRBJ2-1	.	TRBV4-3	TRBD2	TGCGCCAGCAGCGAAGGCGTCCTAGCGGGGTACAATGAGCAGTTCTTC	CASSEGVLAGYNEQFF
TRBJ2-7	.	TRBV13	.	TGTGCCAGCAGCCCTCTAGCAGAAGCCTACGAGCAGTACTTC	CASSPLAEAYEQYF
TRBJ1-4	.	TRBV2	.	TGTGCCAGCAGACCATTCGGAGGGTCTAATGAAAAACTGTTTTTT	CASRPFGGSNEKLFF
TRBJ2-7	.	TRBV7-9	.	TGTGCCAGCAGCTTAGGGACTGAACGGTACGAGCAGTACTTC	CASSLGTERYEQYF
TRBJ2-5	few	TRBV12-2	.	TGTGCAAGTCGCTTAGCGCTCAGGGAGGCCCAAGAGACCCAGTACTTC	CASRLALREAQETQYF
TRBJ2-1	.	TRBV7-6	.	TGTGCCAGCAGCTTCTTTGCGGATGTGGAGCAGTTCTTC	CASSFFADVEQFF
TRBJ1-2	few	TRBV29-1	TRBD1	TGCAGCGTGCCTACAGGGGTCTATGGCTACACCTTC	CSVPTGVYGYTF
TRBJ2-3	once	TRBV7-8	.	TGTGCCAGCAGCTTAGCGGGGCGGGACTTTAGCACAGATACGCAGTATTTT	CASSLAGRDFSTDTQYF
TRBJ2-7	.	TRBV10-3	TRBD1	TGTGCCATCAGTGGTCGAGAGGGACAGGGCCCCTACGAGCAGTACTTC	CAISGREGQGPYEQYF
TRBJ1-5	.	TRBV10-3	.	TGTGCCATCAGTGAGGCAGACTCCAATCAGCCCCAGCATTTT	CAISEADSNQPQHF
TRBJ2-7	.	TRBV7-9	TRBD1	TGTGCCAGCAGCCGCGATCCGACAGGGACCGAGCAGTACTTC	CASSRDPTGTEQYF
TRBJ2-5	once	TRBV11-3	TRBD1	TGTGCCAGCAGCACCCGGGACAGGGGACAAGAGACCCAGTACTTC	CASSTRDRGQETQYF
TRBJ2-3	.	TRBV6-5	TRBD2	TGTGCCAGCAGCCCCCGACTAGCGTACACAGATACGCAGTATTTT	CASSPRLAYTDTQYF
TRBJ2-7	.	TRBV5-4	.	TGTGCCAGCAGTTCCCGGGAGCACTACGAGCAGTACTTC	CASSSREHYEQYF
TRBJ2-5	.	TRBV15	TRBD2	TGTGCCACCGCTGCGGGGGGCCGAGTGGAGACCCAGTACTTC	CATAAGGRVETQYF
TRBJ2-1	.	TRBV7-8	.	TGTGCCAGCAGCTTAGCCCCTAGCCGCTCCTACAATGAGCAGTTCTTC	CASSLAPSRSYNEQFF
TRBJ2-1	.	TRBV19	.	TGTGCCAGTAGTATTTTTTTAGCTCACAATGAGCAGTTCTTC	CASSIFLAHNEQFF
TRBJ2-1	.	TRBV27	TRBD2	TGTGCCAGCAGCCCCGGACTAGCGGGGTACAATGAGCAGTTCTTC	CASSPGLAGYNEQFF
TRBJ2-5	.	TRBV7-8	TRBD2	TGTGCCAGCAGCTCTACTAGCGGGGGTGGAGAGACCCAGTACTTC	CASSSTSGGGETQYF
TRBJ1-3	.	TRBV5-1	.	TGCGCCAGCAGCTCGGACAGTAACTCTGGAAACACCATATATTTT	CASSSDSNSGNTIYF
TRBJ1-1	.	TRBV19	.	TGTGCCAGTAGTGCGTTTGAACAGGAAGCTTTCTTT	CASSAFEQEAFF
TRBJ1-4	.	TRBV11-2	.	TGTGCCAGCAGCTTAGATCCTGCGGGGTTGGGGGAAAAACTGTTTTTT	CASSLDPAGLGEKLFF
TRBJ1-2	few	TRBV29-1	TRBD1	TGCAGCGTTCCTGGACAGGGCGGCGGCTACACCTTC	CSVPGQGGGYTF
TRBJ2-7	.	TRBV11-3	.	TGTGCCAGCAGCTCCGAACCCGGCCGGGAATGGCCATCCTACGAGCAGTACTTC	CASSSEPGREWPSYEQYF
TRBJ2-1	few	TRBV7-9	.	TGTGCCAGCAGTCCGGACTATGTCTTTGAGCAGTTCTTC	CASSPDYVFEQFF
TRBJ1-1	.	TRBV27	TRBD1	TGTGCCAGCACCCGACAGGGAGCGAACACTGAAGCTTTCTTT	CASTRQGANTEAFF
TRBJ1-5	.	TRBV4-3	.	TGCGCCAGCAGCCAAGGGGCAGGGTCAAATCAGCCCCAGCATTTT	CASSQGAGSNQPQHF
TRBJ1-1	.	TRBV9	TRBD1	TGTGCCAGCACTCCTGAGACAGGGCGAACTGAAGCTTTCTTT	CASTPETGRTEAFF
TRBJ1-5	.	TRBV7-2	.	TGTGCCAGCAGCTTAGGCCGTTACGTGACAGAAGATCAGCCCCAGCATTTT	CASSLGRYVTEDQPQHF
TRBJ2-3	.	TRBV5-8	.	TGTGCCAGCAGCTTGGGTCAGGCCCGAAGGGATACGCAGTATTTT	CASSLGQARRDTQYF
TRBJ1-1	.	TRBV12-5	.	TGTGCTAGTGGTTTGGAGGAGGTCCGAGTTTTGAACACTGAAGCTTTCTTT	CASGLEEVRVLNTEAFF
TRBJ1-4	.	TRBV6-5	TRBD1	TGTGCCAGCAGCCGTACAGGGGTGACTAATGAAAAACTGTTTTTT	CASSRTGVTNEKLFF
TRBJ1-4	few	TRBV7-8	.	TGTGCCAGCAGCTTACGGGATGAAAAACTGTTTTTT	CASSLRDEKLFF
TRBJ1-1	.	TRBV7-9	TRBD1	TGTGCCAGCAGCTTAGGAGGACAGGCTGAAGCTTTCTTT	CASSLGGQAEAFF
TRBJ1-1	.	TRBV30	.	TGTGCCTGGACAGGGCAGGGGAACACTGAAGCTTTCTTT	CAWTGQGNTEAFF
TRBJ2-1	.	TRBV29-1	TRBD2	TGCAGCGTTCAAGGGGGACTAGCGGGGGGGCGAGGTGAGCAGTTCTTC	CSVQGGLAGGRGEQFF
TRBJ2-1	.	TRBV5-6	.	TGTGCCAGCAGCCCCGTATACGTGAGGAATGAGCAGTTCTTC	CASSPVYVRNEQFF
TRBJ2-7	.	TRBV11-2	.	TGTGCCAGCAGCTTAGGAATGGCCTCCTACGAGCAGTACTTC	CASSLGMASYEQYF
TRBJ2-3	.	TRBV4-1	TRBD1	TGCGCCAGCAGCCACCCGGGACAGGTGGGCACAGATACGCAGTATTTT	CASSHPGQVGTDTQYF
TRBJ2-3	.	TRBV7-6	.	TGTGCCAGCAGCTTACTATCCGGCACAGATACGCAGTATTTT	CASSLLSGTDTQYF
TRBJ2-7	few	TRBV5-1	.	TGCGCCAGCAGCCCGTGGGATACAGGGTACGAGCAGTACTTC	CASSPWDTGYEQYF
TRBJ2-5	.	TRBV2	TRBD1	TGTGCCAGCCTGGGACAGGGTCCAGAGACCCAGTACTTC	CASLGQGPETQYF
TRBJ2-7	few	TRBV4-1	.	TGCGCCAGCACAGAGAGAGGCCGGAACTTC	CASTERGRNF
TRBJ1-6	.	TRBV2	TRBD1	TGTGCCAGCAGCGGGACAGGGGTAAATTCACCCCTCCACTTT	CASSGTGVNSPLHF
TRBJ2-7	.	TRBV7-9	.	TGTGCCAGCAGCCCACCGCTAAGCGAGCAGTACTTC	CASSPPLSEQYF
TRBJ2-1	.	TRBV7-9	TRBD2	TGTGCCAGCAGCCCACGGACTAGCGCCGCCTACAATGAGCAGTTCTTC	CASSPRTSAAYNEQFF
TRBJ2-7	.	TRBV6-1	TRBD1	TGTGCCAGCACGGGGACAGGATTCTCCGAGCAGTACTTC	CASTGTGFSEQYF
TRBJ1-2	.	TRBV5-6	.	TGTGCCAGCGGAGAACCGGACAGTTTGCACAATGGCTACACCTTC	CASGEPDSLHNGYTF